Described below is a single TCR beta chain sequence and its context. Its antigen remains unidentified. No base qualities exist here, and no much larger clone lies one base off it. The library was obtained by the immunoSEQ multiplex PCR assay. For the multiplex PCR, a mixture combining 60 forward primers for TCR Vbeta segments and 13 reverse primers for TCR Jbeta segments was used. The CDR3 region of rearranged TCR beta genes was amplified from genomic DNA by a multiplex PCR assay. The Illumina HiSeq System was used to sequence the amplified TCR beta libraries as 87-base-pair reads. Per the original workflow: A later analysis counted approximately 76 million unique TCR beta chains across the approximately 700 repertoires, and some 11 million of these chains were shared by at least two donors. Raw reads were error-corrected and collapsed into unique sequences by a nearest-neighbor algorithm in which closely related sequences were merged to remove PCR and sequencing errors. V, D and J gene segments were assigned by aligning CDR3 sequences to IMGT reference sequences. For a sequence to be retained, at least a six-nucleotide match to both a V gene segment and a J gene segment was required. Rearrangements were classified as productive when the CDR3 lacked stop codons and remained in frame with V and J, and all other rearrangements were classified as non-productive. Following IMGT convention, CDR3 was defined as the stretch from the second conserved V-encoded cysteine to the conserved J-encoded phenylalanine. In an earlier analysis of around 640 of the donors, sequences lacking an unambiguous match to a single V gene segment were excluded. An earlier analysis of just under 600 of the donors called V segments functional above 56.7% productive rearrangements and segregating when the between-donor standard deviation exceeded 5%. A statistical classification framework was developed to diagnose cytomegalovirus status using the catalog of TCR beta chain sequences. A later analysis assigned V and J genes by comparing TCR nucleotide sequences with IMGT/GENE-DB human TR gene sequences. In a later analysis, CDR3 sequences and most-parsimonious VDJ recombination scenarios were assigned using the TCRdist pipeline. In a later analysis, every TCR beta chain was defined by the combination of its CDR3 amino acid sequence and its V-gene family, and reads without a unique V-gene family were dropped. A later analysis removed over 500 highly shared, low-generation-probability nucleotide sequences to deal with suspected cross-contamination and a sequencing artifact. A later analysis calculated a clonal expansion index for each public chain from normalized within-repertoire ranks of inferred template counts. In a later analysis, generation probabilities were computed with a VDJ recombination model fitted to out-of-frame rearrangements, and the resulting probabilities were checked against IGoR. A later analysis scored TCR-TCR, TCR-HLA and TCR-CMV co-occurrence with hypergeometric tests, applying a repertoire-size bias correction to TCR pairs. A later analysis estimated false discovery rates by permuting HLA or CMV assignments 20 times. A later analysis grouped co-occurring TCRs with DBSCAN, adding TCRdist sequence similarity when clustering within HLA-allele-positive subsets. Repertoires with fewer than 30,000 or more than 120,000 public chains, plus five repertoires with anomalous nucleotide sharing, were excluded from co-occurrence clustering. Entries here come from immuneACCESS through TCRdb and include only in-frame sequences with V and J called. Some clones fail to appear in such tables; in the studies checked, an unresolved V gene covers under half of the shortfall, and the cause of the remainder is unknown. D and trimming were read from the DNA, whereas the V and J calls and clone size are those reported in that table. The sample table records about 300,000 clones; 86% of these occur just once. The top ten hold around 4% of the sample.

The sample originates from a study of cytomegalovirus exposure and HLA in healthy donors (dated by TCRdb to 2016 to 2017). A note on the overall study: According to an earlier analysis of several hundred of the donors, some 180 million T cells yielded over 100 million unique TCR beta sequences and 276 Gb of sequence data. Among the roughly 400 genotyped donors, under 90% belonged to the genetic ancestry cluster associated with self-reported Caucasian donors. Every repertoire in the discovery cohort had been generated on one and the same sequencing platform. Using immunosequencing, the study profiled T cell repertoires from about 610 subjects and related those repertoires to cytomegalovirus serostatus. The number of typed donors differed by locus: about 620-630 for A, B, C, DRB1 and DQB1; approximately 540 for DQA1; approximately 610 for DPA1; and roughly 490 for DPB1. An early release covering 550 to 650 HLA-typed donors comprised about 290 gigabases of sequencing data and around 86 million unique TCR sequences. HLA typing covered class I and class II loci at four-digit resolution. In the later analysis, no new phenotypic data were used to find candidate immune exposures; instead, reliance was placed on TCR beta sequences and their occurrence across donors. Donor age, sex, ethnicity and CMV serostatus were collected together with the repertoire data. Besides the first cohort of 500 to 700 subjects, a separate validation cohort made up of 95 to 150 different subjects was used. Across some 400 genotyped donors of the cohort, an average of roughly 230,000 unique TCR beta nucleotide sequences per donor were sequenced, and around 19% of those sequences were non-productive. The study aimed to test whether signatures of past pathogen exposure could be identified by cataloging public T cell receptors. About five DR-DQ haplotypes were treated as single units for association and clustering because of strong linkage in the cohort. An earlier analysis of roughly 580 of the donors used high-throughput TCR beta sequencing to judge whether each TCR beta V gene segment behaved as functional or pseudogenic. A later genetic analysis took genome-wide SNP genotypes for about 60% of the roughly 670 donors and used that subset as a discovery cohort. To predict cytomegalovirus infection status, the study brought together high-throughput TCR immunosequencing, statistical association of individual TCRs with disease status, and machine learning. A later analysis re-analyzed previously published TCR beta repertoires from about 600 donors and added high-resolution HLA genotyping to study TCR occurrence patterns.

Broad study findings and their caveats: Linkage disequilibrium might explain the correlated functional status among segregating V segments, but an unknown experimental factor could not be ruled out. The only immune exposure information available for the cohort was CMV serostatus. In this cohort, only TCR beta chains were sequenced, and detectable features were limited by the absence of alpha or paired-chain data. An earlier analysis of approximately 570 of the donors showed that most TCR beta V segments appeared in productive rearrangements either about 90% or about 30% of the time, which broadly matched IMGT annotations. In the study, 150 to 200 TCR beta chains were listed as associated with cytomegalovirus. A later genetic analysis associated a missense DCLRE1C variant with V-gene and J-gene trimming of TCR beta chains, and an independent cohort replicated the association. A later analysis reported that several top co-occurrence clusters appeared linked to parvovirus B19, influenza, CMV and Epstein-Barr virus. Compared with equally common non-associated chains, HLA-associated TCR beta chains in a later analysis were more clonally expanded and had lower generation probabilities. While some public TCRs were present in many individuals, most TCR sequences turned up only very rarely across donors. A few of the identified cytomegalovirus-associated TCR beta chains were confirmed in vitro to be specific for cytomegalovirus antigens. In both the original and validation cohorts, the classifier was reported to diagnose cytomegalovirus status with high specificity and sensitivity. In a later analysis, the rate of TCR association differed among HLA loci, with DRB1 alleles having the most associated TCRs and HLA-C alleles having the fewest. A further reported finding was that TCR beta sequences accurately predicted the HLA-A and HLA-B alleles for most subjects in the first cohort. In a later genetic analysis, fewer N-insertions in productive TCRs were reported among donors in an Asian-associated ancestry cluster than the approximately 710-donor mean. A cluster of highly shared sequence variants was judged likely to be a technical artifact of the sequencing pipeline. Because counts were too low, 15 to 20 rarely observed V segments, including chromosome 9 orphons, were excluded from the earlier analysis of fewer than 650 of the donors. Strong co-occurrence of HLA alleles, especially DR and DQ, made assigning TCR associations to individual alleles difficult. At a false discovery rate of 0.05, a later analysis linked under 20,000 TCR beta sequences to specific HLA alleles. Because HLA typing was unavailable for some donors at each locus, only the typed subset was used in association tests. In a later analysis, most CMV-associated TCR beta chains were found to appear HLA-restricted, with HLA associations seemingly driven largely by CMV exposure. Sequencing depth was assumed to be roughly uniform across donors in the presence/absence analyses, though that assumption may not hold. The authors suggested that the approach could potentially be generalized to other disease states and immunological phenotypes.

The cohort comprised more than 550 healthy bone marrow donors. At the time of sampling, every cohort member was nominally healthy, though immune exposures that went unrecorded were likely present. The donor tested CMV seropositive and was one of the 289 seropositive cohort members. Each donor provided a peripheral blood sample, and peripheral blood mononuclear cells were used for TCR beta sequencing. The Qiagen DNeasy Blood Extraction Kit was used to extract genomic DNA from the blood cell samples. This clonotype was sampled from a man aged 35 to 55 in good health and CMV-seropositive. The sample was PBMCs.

The CDR3 region: CASSLAASGNIQYF. The base sequence is TGCGCCAGCAGCTTGGCCGCTAGCGGGAACATTCAGTACTTC. The chain was built from TRBV5-1 and TRBJ2-4, and 8 junctional nucleotides match TRBD2. Trimming leaves V shorter by 0 bases and J shorter by 7 bases, with the junction holding 3 bases beyond the gene matches. Per the germline V gene, SGHRS is the CDR1 and YFSETQ is the CDR2. From the cysteine up to the phenylalanine, the CDR3 has a length of 14 residues. The only DNA kept is the CDR3, 42 bases in frame from the first base.